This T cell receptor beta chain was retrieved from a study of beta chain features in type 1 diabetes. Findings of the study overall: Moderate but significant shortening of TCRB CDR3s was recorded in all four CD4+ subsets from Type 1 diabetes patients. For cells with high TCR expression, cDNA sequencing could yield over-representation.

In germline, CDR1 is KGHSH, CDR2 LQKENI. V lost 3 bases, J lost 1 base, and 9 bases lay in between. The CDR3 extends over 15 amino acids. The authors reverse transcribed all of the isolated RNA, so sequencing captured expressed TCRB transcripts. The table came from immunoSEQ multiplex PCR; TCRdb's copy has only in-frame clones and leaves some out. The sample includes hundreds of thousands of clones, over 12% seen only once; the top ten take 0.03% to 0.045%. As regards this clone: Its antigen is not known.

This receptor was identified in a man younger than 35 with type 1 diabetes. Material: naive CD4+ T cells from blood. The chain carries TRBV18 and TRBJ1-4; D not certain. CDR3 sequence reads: CASSPLTGTNEKLFF. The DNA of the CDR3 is TGTGCCAGCTCACCCCTGACCGGAACTAATGAAAAACTGTTTTTT.